This T cell receptor (beta chain) was obtained from a study of kidney transplant recipient with SARS-CoV-2 infection. The CDR3 sequence is 17 residues long. The germline V gene encodes CDR1 MNHEY and CDR2 SVGAGI. Between the trimmed V and J ends, which lost 4 bases and 1 base, there was a span of 18 bases. With respect to this clonotype: A read error is possible here, since a much larger clone lies one base away.

Via MiXCR, TCRdb re-called the reads, giving one row per CDR3 protein. The table records 200,000 to 300,000 distinct CDR3 sequences, about 28% of them present only once. The chain has TRBV6-5 and TRBJ2-3; possibly TRBD1 or TRBD2 for D (5 bases each). This sample comprised a blood sample, obtained at baseline and on day 111 from a kidney transplant recipient. The clonotype was recovered from a male patient in his thirties who had COVID-19 and was a kidney transplant recipient. These T cells may partly come from the graft donor. This CDR3 is CASSSSRRLGGTDTQYF. CDR3 nucleotides: TGTGCCAGCAGTTCCTCCCGACGGTTGGGGGGCACAGATACGCAGTATTTT.